This T cell receptor (beta chain) came from a study of shared clonotypes between healthy human individuals. This table comes from immunoSEQ multiplex PCR, and its TCRdb copy is limited to in-frame clones, with some not included. The table includes over a million clones, around 97% detected once. The CDR3 covers 11 residues. Germline CDR1 is SGHTA and CDR2 is FQGNSA. V lost 5 bases, J lost 7 bases, and 9 bases lay in between. The chain employs TRBV7-2 and TRBJ2-7; D is ambiguous. The specimen sequenced was naive CD4+ T cells sorted from blood. Indicated subset: CD45RA+ positively selected. The receptor was derived from a man aged 25 to 40 in good health. Here the CDR3 DNA reads TGTGCCAGCAGCCGTCTTCAAGAGCAGTACTTC. Amino acid sequence: CASSRLQEQYF.